This TCR beta chain was sequenced during a study of CD8+ T cells in alopecia areata. Broader study findings: Normal skin's resident alphabeta T cells are also sequenced in scalp samples.

TCR sequencing used cDNA made by reverse transcription of extracted RNA. Assay: immunoSEQ multiplex PCR; the TCRdb copy retains only in-frame clones and omits some. The data hold 130,000 to 150,000 clones, with around 49% observed a single time. About this clone itself: Antigen unknown.

The germline gives CDR1 SGHNT, CDR2 YYREEE (reference sequence). The CDR3 spans 14 residues. The ends lost 6 bases at V and 4 bases at J; junction bases unmatched: 7. The TCR sequence derives from a human donor with alopecia areata. This chain uses TRBV5-4 with TRBJ1-2; 9 nucleotides align to TRBD1. The sequences come from CD4+ T cells sorted from blood, collected at week 0. This chain's CDR3 is CASTLMTGGYGYTF. Here the CDR3 DNA reads TGTGCCAGCACCCTAATGACAGGGGGCTATGGCTACACCTTC.